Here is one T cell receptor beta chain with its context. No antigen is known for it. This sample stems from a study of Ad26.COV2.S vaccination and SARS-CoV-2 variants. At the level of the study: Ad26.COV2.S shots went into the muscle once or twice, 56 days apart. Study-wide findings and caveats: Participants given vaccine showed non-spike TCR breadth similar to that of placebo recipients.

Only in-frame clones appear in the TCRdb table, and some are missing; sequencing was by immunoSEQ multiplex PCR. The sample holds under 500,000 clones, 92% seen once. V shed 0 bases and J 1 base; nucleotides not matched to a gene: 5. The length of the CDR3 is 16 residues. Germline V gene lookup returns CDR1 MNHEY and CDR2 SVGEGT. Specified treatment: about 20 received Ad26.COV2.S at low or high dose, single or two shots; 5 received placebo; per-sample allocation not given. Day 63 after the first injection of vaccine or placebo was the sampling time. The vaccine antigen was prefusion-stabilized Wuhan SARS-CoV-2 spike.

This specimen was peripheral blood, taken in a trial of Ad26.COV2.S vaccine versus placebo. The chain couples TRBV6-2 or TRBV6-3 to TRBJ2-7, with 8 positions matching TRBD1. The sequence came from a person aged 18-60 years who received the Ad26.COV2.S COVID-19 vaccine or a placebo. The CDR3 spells CASSYSAGGVSYEQYF. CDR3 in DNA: TGTGCCAGCAGTTACTCGGCAGGGGGCGTTTCCTACGAGCAGTACTTC.